The clone carrying this T cell receptor beta chain was seen a handful of times. Its antigen is undetermined. This entry belongs to a study of T cells after yellow fever vaccination. In the study overall: SMART-Seq v4 Ultra Low Input handled preparation of low-cell-number fractions. Findings and caveats of the study: Most primary-vaccination clones recurred post-booster (about 96% CD4, roughly 87% CD8). Among all clonotypes, a small share was observed in both CD4 and CD8 compartments.

Trimming shortened V by 3 bases and J by 0 bases, and 7 bases separated the two germline ends. The germline V gene encodes CDR1 MNHEY and CDR2 SMNVEV (reference sequence). The CDR3 consists of 14 residues. TCRdb recomputed calls from the 5' RACE reads with MiXCR, one row per CDR3 protein. The table lists 250,000 to 400,000 distinct CDR3 sequences, roughly 4.3% of them singletons. This sequence was found in a man aged 18 to 29 who received the YFV17D yellow fever vaccine. The gene calls are TRBV27 and TRBJ2-3; D is undetermined. This specimen consisted of PBMCs, obtained 5 days after the yellow fever booster vaccination. CDR3 DNA: TGTGCCAGCAGTTTCCCCCATAGCACAGATACGCAGTATTTT. Translating gives CASSFPHSTDTQYF.